The 17 T cell receptor beta chains below come from one sample, sequenced in a study of blood T cell repertoires in COVID-19. TCRdb's table, derived via immunoSEQ multiplex PCR, lists solely in-frame clones and lacks some. The sample records approximately 56,000 clones, around 84% being singletons. Sequenced input: peripheral blood. Receptor source: a woman aged 80 or over with acute or convalescent COVID-19.

V is TRBV9 and J is TRBJ1-2; no clear D. V lost 4 bases, J lost 8 bases, and 18 bases lay in between. From germline, CDR1 is SGDLS and CDR2 YYNGEE. CDR3 length: 14 amino acids. DNA for the CDR3: TGTGCCAGCAGCAGCCGGACCCGAACGGGGGGCTACACCTTC. This translates into CASSSRTRTGGYTF.

The genes are TRBV2 and TRBJ1-5, with 8 bases that match TRBD1. The CDR3 spans 14 residues. CDR1 and CDR2 from the germline V gene are SNHLY and FYNNEI. J gave up 1 base and V 6 bases, and 2 bases lay outside the gene matches. The CDR3 DNA is TGTGCCAGCAGAGACAGGGGAAGCAATCAGCCCCAGCATTTT. This gives the protein CASRDRGSNQPQHF. The full variable domain, with the rest looked up from reference TRBV2 and TRBJ1-5, is EPEVTQTPSHQVTQMGQEVILRCVPISNHLYFYWYRQILGQKVEFLVSFYNNEISEKSEIFDDQFSVERPDGSNFTLKIRSTKLEDSAMYFCASRDRGSNQPQHFGDGTRLSIL.

The chain joins TRBV5-1 to TRBJ1-1, with D hard to call. CDR1 is SGHRS and CDR2 is YFSETQ in the germline V gene. V was cut by 1 base and J by 0 bases, with 7 bases left in between. The CDR3 is 14 residues long. The CDR3 bases are TGCGCCAGCAGCTTGAACGGTCTGAACACTGAAGCTTTCTTT. It specifies CASSLNGLNTEAFF. The variable domain in full, with the rest retrieved from reference TRBV5-1 and TRBJ1-1, is KAGVTQTPRYLIKTRGQQVTLSCSPISGHRSVSWYQQTPGQGLQFLFEYFSETQRNKGNFPGRFSGRQFSNSRSEMNVSTLELGDSALYLCASSLNGLNTEAFFGQGTRLTVV.

The chain joins TRBV2 to TRBJ2-2; TRBD2 matches at 14 bases. V dropped 7 bases and J dropped 7; count of bases not matched to a gene: 5. The CDR3 extends over 15 amino acids. Germline CDR1 SNHLY, CDR2 FYNNEI. The CDR3 DNA is TGTGCCAGCAAGCGGACTAGCGGGGGGATCGGGGAGCTGTTTTTT. Translated, it gives CASKRTSGGIGELFF.

The chain's CDR3 is CASSEGSYGYTF. CDR3 bases: TGCGCCAGCAGCGAGGGATCCTATGGCTACACCTTC. The J gene is TRBJ1-2, the V gene TRBV5-1; D gene unclear. CDR1 and CDR2 from the germline V gene are SGHRS and YFSETQ. V lost 4 bases to trimming and J lost 4 bases, with 8 bases between them. The CDR3 is made up of 12 amino acids.

The chain is built from TRBV6-6 and TRBJ2-7; D is undetermined. Germline CDR1 and CDR2: MNHNY and SVGAGI (reference sequence). The CDR3 totals 14 residues. V was clipped by 2 bases and J by 1 base, with 9 bases between them. The CDR3 spells CASSYPSPSYEQYF. The CDR3 DNA reads TGTGCCAGCAGTTACCCCAGTCCGTCCTACGAGCAGTACTTC.

The chain has TRBV30 and TRBJ1-1; D not resolved. Germline V CDR1 and CDR2: GTSNPN, SVGIG (reference sequence). The CDR3 contains 13 residues. The germline V and J ends were trimmed by 5 bases and 1 base, with 11 bases remaining between them. The CDR3 DNA is TGTGCCTGGGCCGCGGATGCGAACACTGAAGCTTTCTTT. It codes for CAWAADANTEAFF.

The chain carries TRBV29-1 and TRBJ1-2; D gene unclear. The CDR3 has 11 residues. Trimming left V 7 bases short and J 1 base short, with 7 bases between. From germline, CDR1 is SQVTM and CDR2 ANQGSEA. CDR3: CSATSNYGYTF. As DNA, the CDR3 is TGCAGCGCAACAAGTAACTATGGCTACACCTTC.

The chain recombines TRBV5-6 with TRBJ1-6, with D maybe TRBD1 (6 bases). CDR1 SGHDT and CDR2 YYEEEE come from the germline V gene. Trimming removed 4 bases at V and 7 bases at J, with 18 bases between. The CDR3 loop spans 16 amino acids. The CDR3 protein is CASSPGGLLGNSPLHF. The CDR3 region has the DNA TGTGCCAGCAGCCCGGGGGGGCTCTTAGGCAATTCACCCCTCCACTTT.

In the case of this clone: Additional DNA sequences in this sample encode the identical CDR3. The V call is TRBV3-1 (or the pseudogene TRBV3-2), the J call TRBJ1-1, with D possibly TRBD1 on 6 matching bases. This CDR3 is built from 13 residues. Trimming pared 4 bases from V and 5 bases from J, leaving 11 bases between. Germline assignment: CDR1 LGHDT and CDR2 YNNKEL (reference sequence). CDR3 bases: TGTGCCAGCAGCCGGACAGAAGGGACTGAAGCTTTCTTT. Translating it yields CASSRTEGTEAFF.

The chain combines TRBV5-6 with TRBJ2-2, with 9 bases identical to TRBD1. The CDR3 sequence is 16 residues long. V was pared by 0 bases and J by 5 bases, with 5 bases of the junction left unmatched. Germline CDR1 is SGHDT and CDR2 is YYEEEE. In DNA form, the CDR3 reads TGTGCCAGCAGCTTGGTTGGGACAGGGAGTACCGGGGAGCTGTTTTTT. This encodes CASSLVGTGSTGELFF.

V gene TRBV19 combines with J gene TRBJ1-2; D perhaps matches TRBD1 (5 bases). The CDR3 totals 13 residues. The V gene's germline CDR1 is LNHDA and CDR2 SQIVND (reference sequence). V shed 3 bases and J shed 7 bases, with 12 bases lying between them. The CDR3 here is CASSIGGASGYTF. For the CDR3, the DNA is TGTGCCAGTAGTATTGGCGGGGCGTCTGGCTACACCTTC. Supplemented by reference TRBV19 and TRBJ1-2, the full variable domain reads DGGITQSPKYLFRKEGQNVTLSCEQNLNHDAMYWYRQDPGQGLRLIYYSQIVNDFQKGDIAEGYSVSREKKESFPLTVTSAQKNPTAFYLCASSIGGASGYTFGSGTRLTVV.

This clone was recorded only once. The chain is built from TRBV24-1 and TRBJ2-5, with 8 positions matching TRBD1. The germline gives CDR1 KGHDR, CDR2 SFDVKD. The CDR3 extends over 15 amino acids. V lost 3 bases and J lost 5; bases outside the gene matches: 7. In DNA, the CDR3 is TGTGCCACCAGTGATCCCCAGGGGGCGGGCGAGACCCAGTACTTC. Protein: CATSDPQGAGETQYF.

The chain links TRBV7-8 to TRBJ2-7, with 11 bases fitting TRBD2. Germline V CDR1 and CDR2: SGHVS, FQNEAQ. The ends lost 1 base at V and 2 bases at J; junction bases unmatched: 10. CDR3 size: 18 residues. The CDR3: CASSLVSLAGGTAYEQYF. CDR3 DNA sequence: TGTGCCAGCAGCTTAGTAAGCCTAGCGGGGGGCACCGCCTACGAGCAGTACTTC.

The J gene is TRBJ1-4, the V gene TRBV15; a possible D gene is TRBD1 (6 bases). Germline V gene data show CDR1 as LNHNV and CDR2 as YYDKDF (reference sequence). Trimming left V 1 base short and J 8 bases short, with 14 bases between. The CDR3 totals 15 residues. Written as DNA, the CDR3 is TGTGCCACCAGCAGAGTCGGGGGGCTCGTAGAAAAACTGTTTTTT. Protein product: CATSRVGGLVEKLFF.

J is TRBJ1-1 and V is TRBV11-2; tentatively, D is TRBD1 (5 bases). Trimming cost V 1 base and J 1 base, with 13 bases left between them. CDR1 and CDR2 (germline): SGHAT, FQNNGV. This CDR3 is built from 16 residues. The DNA for the CDR3 is TGTGCCAGCAGCTTAGGTTTCCGACAGACGAACACTGAAGCTTTCTTT. Encoded protein: CASSLGFRQTNTEAFF.

The chain employs TRBV9 and TRBJ2-5; 7 nucleotides line up with TRBD2. Germline assignment: CDR1 SGDLS and CDR2 YYNGEE. This CDR3 is 14 amino acids long. Trimming cost V 4 bases and J 1 base; bases outside gene matches: 4. Here the CDR3 DNA reads TGTGCCAGCAGCTTGGGAGGGGTCCAAGAGACCCAGTACTTC. This codes for CASSLGGVQETQYF.